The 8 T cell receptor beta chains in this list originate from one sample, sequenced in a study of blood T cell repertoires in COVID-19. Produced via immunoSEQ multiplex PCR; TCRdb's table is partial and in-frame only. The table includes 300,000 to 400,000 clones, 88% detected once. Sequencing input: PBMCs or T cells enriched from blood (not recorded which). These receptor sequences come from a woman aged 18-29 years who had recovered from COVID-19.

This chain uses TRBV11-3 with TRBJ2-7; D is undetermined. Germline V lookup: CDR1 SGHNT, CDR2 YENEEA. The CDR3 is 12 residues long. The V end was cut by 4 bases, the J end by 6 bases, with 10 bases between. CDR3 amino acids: CASSSPFGEQYF. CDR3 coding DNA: TGTGCCAGCAGCTCTCCATTCGGCGAGCAGTACTTC.

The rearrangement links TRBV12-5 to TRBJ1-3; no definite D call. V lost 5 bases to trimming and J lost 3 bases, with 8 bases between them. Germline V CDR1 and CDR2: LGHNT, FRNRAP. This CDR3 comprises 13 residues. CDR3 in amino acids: CASGPPSGNTIYF. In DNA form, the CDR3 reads TGTGCTAGTGGTCCCCCCAGTGGAAACACCATATATTTT.

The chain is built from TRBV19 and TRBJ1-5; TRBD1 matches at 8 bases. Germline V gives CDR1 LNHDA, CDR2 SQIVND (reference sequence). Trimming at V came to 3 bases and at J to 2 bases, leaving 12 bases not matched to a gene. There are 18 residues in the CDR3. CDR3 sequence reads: CASSIPRQGLYGNQPQHF. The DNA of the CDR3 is TGTGCCAGTAGTATCCCGAGACAGGGGCTCTACGGCAATCAGCCCCAGCATTTT.

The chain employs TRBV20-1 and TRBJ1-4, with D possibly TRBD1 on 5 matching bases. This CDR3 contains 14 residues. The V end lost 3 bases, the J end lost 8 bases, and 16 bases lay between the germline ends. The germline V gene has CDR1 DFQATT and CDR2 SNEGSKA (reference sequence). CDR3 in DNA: TGCAGTGCTAGTATCGGCAGGGTAGGAGAAAAACTGTTTTTT. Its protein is CSASIGRVGEKLFF.

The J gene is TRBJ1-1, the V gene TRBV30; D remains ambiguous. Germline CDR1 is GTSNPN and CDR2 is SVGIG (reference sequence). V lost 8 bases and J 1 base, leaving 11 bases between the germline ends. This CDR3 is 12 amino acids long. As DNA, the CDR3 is TGTGCCGGGGATCGGGGGAACACTGAAGCTTTCTTT. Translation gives CAGDRGNTEAFF.

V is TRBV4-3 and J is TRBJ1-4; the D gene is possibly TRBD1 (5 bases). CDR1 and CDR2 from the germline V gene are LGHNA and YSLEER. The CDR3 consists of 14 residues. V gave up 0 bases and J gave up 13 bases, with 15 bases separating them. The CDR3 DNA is TGCGCCAGCAGCCAAGATCGGGCGGGGGTCGCACTGTTTTTT. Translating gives CASSQDRAGVALFF.

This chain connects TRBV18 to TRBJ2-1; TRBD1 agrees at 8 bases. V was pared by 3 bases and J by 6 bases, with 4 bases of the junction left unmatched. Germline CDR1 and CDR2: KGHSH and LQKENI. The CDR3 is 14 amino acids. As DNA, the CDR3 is TGTGCCAGCTCACCGGACAGGGCATCCAATGAGCAGTTCTTC. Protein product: CASSPDRASNEQFF.

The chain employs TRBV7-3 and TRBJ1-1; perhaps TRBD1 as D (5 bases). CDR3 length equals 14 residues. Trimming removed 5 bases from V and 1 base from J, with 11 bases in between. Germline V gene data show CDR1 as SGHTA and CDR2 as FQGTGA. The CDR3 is CASSEGVRNTEAFF. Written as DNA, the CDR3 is TGTGCCAGCAGCGAAGGGGTGCGGAACACTGAAGCTTTCTTT.